This T cell receptor (beta chain) was captured by sequencing in a study of cytomegalovirus exposure and HLA in healthy donors. Findings and caveats of the study: Most TCR sequences proved rare, with some public TCRs found in many donors.

Worth noting for this clone: What it binds is not known.

TCRdb's table, derived via immunoSEQ multiplex PCR, lists solely in-frame clones and lacks some. The profile shows roughly 250,000 clones, 90% of them singletons. The source of this sequence is a young woman in good health and CMV-seronegative. Material for sequencing was PBMCs.

The DNA of the CDR3 is TGTGCCAGCAGCTTGCTAGCGGGGACTAGCACAGATACGCAGTATTTT. Its translation is CASSLLAGTSTDTQYF. The chain carries TRBV11-2 and TRBJ2-3, with 9 nucleotides matching TRBD2. The trim removed 3 bases at V and 0 bases at J, leaving 4 bases unmatched. Germline loops: CDR1 SGHAT, CDR2 FQNNGV. This CDR3 is 16 amino acids long. The full variable domain, rest sourced from reference TRBV11-2 and TRBJ2-3, is EAGVAQSPRYKIIEKRQSVAFWCNPISGHATLYWYQQILGQGPKLLIQFQNNGVVDDSQLPKDRFSAERLKGVDSTLKIQPAKLEDSAVYLCASSLLAGTSTDTQYFGPGTRLTVL.